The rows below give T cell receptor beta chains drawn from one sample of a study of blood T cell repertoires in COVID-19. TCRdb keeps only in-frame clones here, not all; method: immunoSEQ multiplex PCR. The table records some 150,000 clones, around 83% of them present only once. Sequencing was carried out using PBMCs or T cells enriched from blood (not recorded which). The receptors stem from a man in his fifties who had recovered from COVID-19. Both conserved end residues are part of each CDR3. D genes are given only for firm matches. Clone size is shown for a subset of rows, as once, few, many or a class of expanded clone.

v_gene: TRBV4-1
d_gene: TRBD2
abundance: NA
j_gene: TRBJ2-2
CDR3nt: TGCGCCAGCAGAACTAGCGAGAACACCGGGGAGCTGTTTTTT
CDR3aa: CASRTSENTGELFF

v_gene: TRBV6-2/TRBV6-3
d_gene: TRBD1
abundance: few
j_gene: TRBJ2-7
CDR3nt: TGTGCCAGCAGTGAGACAGGGGAGCAGTACTTC
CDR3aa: CASSETGEQYF

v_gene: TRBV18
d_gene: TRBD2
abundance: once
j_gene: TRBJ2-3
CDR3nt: TGTGCCAGCTCCCTCCGGACTAGCGGGGGAGCTAGCACAGATACGCAGTATTTT
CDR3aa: CASSLRTSGGASTDTQYF

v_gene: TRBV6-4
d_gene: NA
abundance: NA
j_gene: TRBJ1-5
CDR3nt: TGTGCCAGCAGGCCAGGGGATGGGAGGCCCCAGCATTTT
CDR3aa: CASRPGDGRPQHF

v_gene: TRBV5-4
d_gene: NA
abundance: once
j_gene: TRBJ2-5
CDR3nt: TGTGCCAGCAGCGCTGTCAGGGGCGAATGGGAGACCCAGTACTTC
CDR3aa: CASSAVRGEWETQYF

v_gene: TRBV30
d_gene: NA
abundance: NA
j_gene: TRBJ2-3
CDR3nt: TGTGCCTGGAGTGGAACTAGCACAGATACGCAGTATTTT
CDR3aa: CAWSGTSTDTQYF

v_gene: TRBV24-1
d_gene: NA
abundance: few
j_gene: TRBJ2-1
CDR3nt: TGTGCCACCAGTGTTGGACTCTCGAGGGATGAGCAGTTCTTC
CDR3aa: CATSVGLSRDEQFF

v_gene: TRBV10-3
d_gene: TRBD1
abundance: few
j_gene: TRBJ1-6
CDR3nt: TGTGCCATCAGTGAGACAGGACAGGGTCAGAATTCACCCCTCCACTTT
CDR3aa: CAISETGQGQNSPLHF

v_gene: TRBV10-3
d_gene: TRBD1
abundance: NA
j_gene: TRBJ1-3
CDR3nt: TGTGCCATCACCCCTGGGACAGAATCAGGAAACACCATATATTTT
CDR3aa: CAITPGTESGNTIYF

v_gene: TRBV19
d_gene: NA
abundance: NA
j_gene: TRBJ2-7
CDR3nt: TGTGCCAGTAGTCTCCGGTGGACAGAGGCCTACGAGCAGTACTTC
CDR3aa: CASSLRWTEAYEQYF

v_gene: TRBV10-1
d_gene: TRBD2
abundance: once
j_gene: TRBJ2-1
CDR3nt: TGCGCCAGCAGTAGATACCGGACTAGCGGGGACTACAATGAGCAGTTCTTC
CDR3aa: CASSRYRTSGDYNEQFF

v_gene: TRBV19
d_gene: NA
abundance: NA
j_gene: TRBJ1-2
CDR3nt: TGTGCCAGTAGTATGGCGTCAGGGGACTATGGCTACACCTTC
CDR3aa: CASSMASGDYGYTF

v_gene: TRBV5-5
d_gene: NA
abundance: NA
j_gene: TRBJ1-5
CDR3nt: TGTGCCAGCAGCTTGAAGGGGTTCGGTCAGCCCCAGCATTTT
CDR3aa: CASSLKGFGQPQHF

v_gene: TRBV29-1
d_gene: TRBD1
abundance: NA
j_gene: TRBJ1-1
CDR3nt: TGCAGCGTACGGACAGGGGGAACTGAAGCTTTCTTT
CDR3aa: CSVRTGGTEAFF

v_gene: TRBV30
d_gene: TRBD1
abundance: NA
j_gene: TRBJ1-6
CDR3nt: TGTGCCTGGAAGATCCGGACAGGGAATTCACCCCTCCACTTT
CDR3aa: CAWKIRTGNSPLHF

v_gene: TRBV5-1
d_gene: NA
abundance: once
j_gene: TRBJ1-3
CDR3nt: TGCGCCAGCAGCTTGTCAGGGGCTGGAAACACCATATATTTT
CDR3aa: CASSLSGAGNTIYF

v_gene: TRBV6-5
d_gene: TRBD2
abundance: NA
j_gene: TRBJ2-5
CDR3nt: TGTGCCAGCAGAGCAGGACTAGCCGAGACCCAGTACTTC
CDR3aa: CASRAGLAETQYF

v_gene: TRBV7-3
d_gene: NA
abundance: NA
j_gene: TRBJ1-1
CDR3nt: TGTGCCAGCAGCTTAACGGGACTCTCGAACACTGAAGCTTTCTTT
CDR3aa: CASSLTGLSNTEAFF

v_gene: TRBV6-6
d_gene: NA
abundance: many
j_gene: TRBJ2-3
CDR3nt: TGTGCCAGCAGTTCCCCGAGCACAGATACGCAGTATTTT
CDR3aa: CASSSPSTDTQYF

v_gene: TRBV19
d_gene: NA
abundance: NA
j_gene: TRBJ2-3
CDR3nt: TGTGCCAGTAGTATACGTCTTCGCACAGATACGCAGTATTTT
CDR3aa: CASSIRLRTDTQYF

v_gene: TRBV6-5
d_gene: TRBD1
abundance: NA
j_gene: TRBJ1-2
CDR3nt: TGTGCCAGCAGAAAGCCGGGACAGTATGGCTACACCTTC
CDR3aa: CASRKPGQYGYTF

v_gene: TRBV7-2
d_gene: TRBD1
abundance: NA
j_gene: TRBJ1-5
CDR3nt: TGTGCCAGCAGCTACGACAGGGGGCCGAATCAGCCCCAGCATTTT
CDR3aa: CASSYDRGPNQPQHF

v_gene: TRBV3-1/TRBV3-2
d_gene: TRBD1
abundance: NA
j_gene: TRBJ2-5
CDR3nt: TGTGCCAGCAGCGCCCCGGGGACAGGGTGGAAGACCCAGTACTTC
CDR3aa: CASSAPGTGWKTQYF

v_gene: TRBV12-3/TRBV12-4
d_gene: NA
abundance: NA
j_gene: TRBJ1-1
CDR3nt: TGTGCCAGCAGAAAGACAGTACGACCTGAAGCTTTCTTT
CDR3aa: CASRKTVRPEAFF

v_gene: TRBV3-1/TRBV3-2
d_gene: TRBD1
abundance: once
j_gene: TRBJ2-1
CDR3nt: TGTGCCAGCAGCAGGGGGCAGTCCTACAATGAGCAGTTCTTC
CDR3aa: CASSRGQSYNEQFF

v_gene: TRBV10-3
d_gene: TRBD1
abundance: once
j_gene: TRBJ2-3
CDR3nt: TGTGCCATCTCGGGCAGGGACAGCTTCACAGATACGCAGTATTTT
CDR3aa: CAISGRDSFTDTQYF

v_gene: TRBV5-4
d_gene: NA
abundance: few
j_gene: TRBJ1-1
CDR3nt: TGTGCCAGCAGCTTGGGGGGGGGCGCTCTCACCGTGGGTACTGAAGCTTTCTTT
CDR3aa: CASSLGGGALTVGTEAFF

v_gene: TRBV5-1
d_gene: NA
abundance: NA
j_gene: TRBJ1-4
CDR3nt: TGCGCCAGCAGCTTGGGGGGCACTCCAACTAATGAAAAACTGTTTTTT
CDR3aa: CASSLGGTPTNEKLFF

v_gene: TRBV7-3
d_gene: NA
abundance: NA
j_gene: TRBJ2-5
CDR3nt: TGTGCCAGCAGCCCCGCGGCGGTGACTTCACAAGAGACCCAGTACTTC
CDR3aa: CASSPAAVTSQETQYF

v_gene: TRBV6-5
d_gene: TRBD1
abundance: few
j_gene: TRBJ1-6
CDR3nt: TGTGCCAGCAGGGGGACAGGGCCCAATTCACCCCTCCACTTT
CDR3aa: CASRGTGPNSPLHF

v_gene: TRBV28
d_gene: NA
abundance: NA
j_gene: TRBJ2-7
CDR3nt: TGTGCCAGCAGTTTACAGTTTCAGCAGTACTTC
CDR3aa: CASSLQFQQYF

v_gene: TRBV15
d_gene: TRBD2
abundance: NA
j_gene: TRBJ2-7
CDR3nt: TGTGCCACCAGCCGGAGCGGGGGCCTTTCCTACGAGCAGTACTTC
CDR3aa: CATSRSGGLSYEQYF

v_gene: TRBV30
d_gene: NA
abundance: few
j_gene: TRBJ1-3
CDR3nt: TGTGCCTGGCACCTAACTCCCCTGCTCACTGGAAACACCATATATTTT
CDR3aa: CAWHLTPLLTGNTIYF

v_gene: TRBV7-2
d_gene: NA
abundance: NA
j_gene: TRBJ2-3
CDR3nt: TGTGCCAGCAGCCCCAACCCGGGGGAATGGGCAGATACGCAGTATTTT
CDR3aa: CASSPNPGEWADTQYF

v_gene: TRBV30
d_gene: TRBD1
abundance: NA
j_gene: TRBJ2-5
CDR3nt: TGTGCCTGGAGTAAGGTCGACAGGGTTCAAGAGACCCAGTACTTC
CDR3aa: CAWSKVDRVQETQYF

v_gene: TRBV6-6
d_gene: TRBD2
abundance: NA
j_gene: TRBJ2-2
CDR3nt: TGTGCCAGCAGTCGGACTAGCGGGGGATTGAACACCGGGGAGCTGTTTTTT
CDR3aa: CASSRTSGGLNTGELFF

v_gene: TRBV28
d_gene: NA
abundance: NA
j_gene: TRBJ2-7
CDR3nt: TGTGCCAGCAGTCCTGGACAGACCTACGAGCAGTACTTC
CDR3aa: CASSPGQTYEQYF

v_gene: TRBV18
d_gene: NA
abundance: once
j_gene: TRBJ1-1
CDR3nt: TGTGCCAGCTCACCACCGTTGAGTTTGGACACTGAAGCTTTCTTT
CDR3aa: CASSPPLSLDTEAFF

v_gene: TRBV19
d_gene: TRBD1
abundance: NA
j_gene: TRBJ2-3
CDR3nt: TGTGCCAGTAAGTCGACAGGGGGGATCACAGATACGCAGTATTTT
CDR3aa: CASKSTGGITDTQYF

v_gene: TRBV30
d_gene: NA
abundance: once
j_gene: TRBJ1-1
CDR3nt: TGTGCCTGGAGTGGGCGGTCGGGTATGAACACTGAAGCTTTCTTT
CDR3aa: CAWSGRSGMNTEAFF

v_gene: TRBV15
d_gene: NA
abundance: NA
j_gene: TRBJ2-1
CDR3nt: TGTGCCACCAGCAGAGGGACAGCCGAAATTGAGCAGTTCTTC
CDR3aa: CATSRGTAEIEQFF

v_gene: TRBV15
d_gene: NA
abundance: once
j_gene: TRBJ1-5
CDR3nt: TGTGCCACCAGCAGAGGGGCAGGGGCGGATCAGCCCCAGCATTTT
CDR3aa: CATSRGAGADQPQHF

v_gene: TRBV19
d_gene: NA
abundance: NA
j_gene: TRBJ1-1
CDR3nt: TGTGCCAGTAGTATAAAGCCAGGGGTGAACACTGAAGCTTTCTTT
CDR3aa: CASSIKPGVNTEAFF

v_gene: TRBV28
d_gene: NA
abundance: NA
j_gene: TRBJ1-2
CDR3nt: TGTGCCAGCAGTCCTAAGTTAGTTTATGGCTACACCTTC
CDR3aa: CASSPKLVYGYTF

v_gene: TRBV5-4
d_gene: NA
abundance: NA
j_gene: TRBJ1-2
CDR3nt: TGTGCCAGCAGCATCGACGGGAGCTATGGCTACACCTTC
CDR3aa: CASSIDGSYGYTF

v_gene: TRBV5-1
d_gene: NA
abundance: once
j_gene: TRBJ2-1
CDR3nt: TGCGCCAGCAGCTTGCACGGGTCGGGTGAGCAGTTCTTC
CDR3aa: CASSLHGSGEQFF

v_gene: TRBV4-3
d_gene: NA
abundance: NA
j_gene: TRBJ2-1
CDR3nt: TGCGCCAGCAGCCAAGAGGGGTTGGGAGGCAATGAGCAGTTCTTC
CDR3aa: CASSQEGLGGNEQFF

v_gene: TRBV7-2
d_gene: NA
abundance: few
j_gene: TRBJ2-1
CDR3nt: TGTGCCAGCAGCTTTTCAGGGGTCTACAATGAGCAGTTCTTC
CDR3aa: CASSFSGVYNEQFF

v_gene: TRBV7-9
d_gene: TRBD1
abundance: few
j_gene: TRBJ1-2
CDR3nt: TGTGCCAGCAGCTTAGGGGACAGAAGCTATGGCTACACCTTC
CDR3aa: CASSLGDRSYGYTF

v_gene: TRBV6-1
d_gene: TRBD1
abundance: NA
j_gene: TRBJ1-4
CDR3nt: TGTGCCAGCAGTGAAAGGGGGACAGCATCAACTAATGAAAAACTGTTTTTT
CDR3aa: CASSERGTASTNEKLFF

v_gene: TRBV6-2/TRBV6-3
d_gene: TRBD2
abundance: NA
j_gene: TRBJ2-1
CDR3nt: TGTGCCAGCAGTTCGGGACTAGCGGGTTACAATGAGCAGTTCTTC
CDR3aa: CASSSGLAGYNEQFF

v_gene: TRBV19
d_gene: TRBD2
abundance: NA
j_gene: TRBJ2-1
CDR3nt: TGTGCCAGTAGTACCTCGGGGGGGGGCTACAATGAGCAGTTCTTC
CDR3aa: CASSTSGGGYNEQFF

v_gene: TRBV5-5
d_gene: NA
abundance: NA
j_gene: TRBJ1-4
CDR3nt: TGTGCCAGCAGCTTGGGTTATAATGAAAAACTGTTTTTT
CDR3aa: CASSLGYNEKLFF

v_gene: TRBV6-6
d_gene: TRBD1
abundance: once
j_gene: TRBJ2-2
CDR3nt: TGTGCCAGCAGAGAGGACAGGGGCACCGGGGAGCTGTTTTTT
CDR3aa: CASREDRGTGELFF

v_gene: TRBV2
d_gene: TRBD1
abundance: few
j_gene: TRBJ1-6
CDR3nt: TGTGCCAGCAGGGAGGGACAGGCTTATAATTCACCCCTCCACTTT
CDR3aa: CASREGQAYNSPLHF

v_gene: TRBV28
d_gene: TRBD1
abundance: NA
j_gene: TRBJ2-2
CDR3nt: TGTGCCAGCAGATGGACAGGGGGAAAGACCGGGGAGCTGTTTTTT
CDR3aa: CASRWTGGKTGELFF

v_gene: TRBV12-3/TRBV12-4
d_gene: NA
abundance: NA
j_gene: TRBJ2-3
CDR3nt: TGTGCCAGCAGTTTCCGCCAGACAGATACGCAGTATTTT
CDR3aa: CASSFRQTDTQYF